This T cell receptor beta chain was found in a study of blood T cell repertoires in COVID-19. The data were produced by immunoSEQ multiplex PCR, yet TCRdb's version contains in-frame clones alone and is incomplete. Found here are over 200,000 clones, just over 85% of them singletons; the top ten hold 2% to 2.5%. CDR3 size: 16 residues. CDR1 is SGHRS, CDR2 YFSETQ, per germline. The J segment lost 2 bases and the V segment lost 6 bases, leaving 12 bases of the junction unmatched. The source material was peripheral blood. The chain carries TRBV5-1 and TRBJ2-3; 7 bases match TRBD2. The sequence was obtained from a man aged 25 to 40 who had recovered from COVID-19. The CDR3 DNA reads TGCGCCAGCACCTCCTATGGGGGGGGGACCACAGATACGCAGTATTTT. As protein: CASTSYGGGTTDTQYF.